This T cell receptor beta chain was profiled in a study of a mutant IDH1 vaccine in newly diagnosed glioma (dated by TCRdb to the early 2020s). Some background on the complete study: Patients received eight vaccinations in weeks 1, 3, 5, 7, 11, 15, 19 and 23, corresponding to visits V03 through V10. In the chemotherapy-containing groups, vaccination started alongside temozolomide cycles, whereas in patients who had radiotherapy alone it started 4-6 weeks after radiotherapy. Peripheral blood was drawn at six visits: V03 (baseline), V05, V07, V10, V12 and V13. Before enrollment, patients had received standard therapy of radiotherapy alone, temozolomide alone, or radiochemotherapy with temozolomide; most received the combination. For exploratory analyses, approximately 25 treated patients had longitudinal TCRB deep sequencing done wherever samples were available. Of the 32 patients who were treated, about 62% were male and about 40% were female, and the mean age was roughly 40 years. The full study reports these points: The authors noted that analyses of patient blood samples could not be reproduced because of sample limitations. No apparent relationship was observed between pseudoprogression and alterations in the top peripheral T cell clonotypes detected by TCRB sequencing. PBMC samples for TCRB deep sequencing were selected based on availability. Immune responses induced by the vaccine were seen in roughly 95% of patients across multiple MHC alleles.

The CDR3 runs 17 residues from the cysteine to the phenylalanine. Solely the CDR3 DNA is kept, with 51 bases framed from the first base. Concerning this clone itself: Its antigen is currently not known. Base qualities are not at hand, and no much larger clone is one base apart.

The library relied on the immunoSEQ multiplex PCR assay. Rearranged TCR beta chain sequences were amplified using the hsTCRB Kit according to the manufacturer's protocol. TCRB libraries were sequenced on an Illumina MiSeq. In the source study's methods: Demultiplexing, trimming and gene mapping were performed with the kit vendor's proprietary platform. TCRdb retrieved this table from immuneACCESS and kept in-frame rearrangements only. Not all clones are present; in checked studies, unresolved V genes account for under half, and no reason is known for the remainder. V and J calls and clone size are as listed in that table; D and trimming were resolved from the DNA. This sample holds around 62,000 clones; 89% were observed only once. The top ten clonotypes cover more than 1.5% of the sample. The time point label of this sample denotes: week 11, during vaccination. Every vaccine dose consisted of 300 ug of a 20-mer mutant IDH1 peptide in Montanide, administered subcutaneously together with topical imiquimod. Donors had newly diagnosed WHO grade 3 or 4 IDH1-mutant astrocytomas with loss of nuclear ATRX. The samples were drawn from NOA16, a multicentre, single-arm, open-label phase I trial in Germany that tested a mutant IDH1 peptide vaccine in humans for the first time. Genomic DNA for TCRB sequencing was extracted from EDTA blood using the DNeasy Blood and Tissue Kit.

The rearranged segments are TRBV21-1 and TRBJ1-4. TRBV21-1 is labeled a pseudogene. This sequence originates from a man aged 35 to 55 with glioma. This sample comprised PBMCs, obtained from a glioma patient whose treatment included an IDH1 peptide vaccine. This receptor carries the CDR3 CASSKEGRAGTNEKLFF. The DNA sequence is given as TGTGCCAGCAGCAAAGAAGGGAGGGCTGGAACTAATGAAAAACTGTTTTTT.